A single sample is the source of the 29 T cell receptor beta chains below, sequenced in a study of cytomegalovirus exposure and HLA in healthy donors. 13 Jbeta primers and 60 Vbeta primers were used for the PCR. Method: immunoSEQ multiplex PCR; TCRdb's copy keeps in-frame clones and lacks some. The sample consists of approximately 180,000 clones, 81% of them appearing once. Sample: PBMCs. These TCRs come from a woman under 30 in good health and CMV-seropositive.

V gene TRBV6-5 combines with J gene TRBJ1-2, with D possibly TRBD1 on 6 matching bases. Germline V gene lookup returns CDR1 MNHEY and CDR2 SVGAGI. Deletions cut 2 bases from V and 4 bases from J, with 14 bases between. There are 15 residues in the CDR3. The CDR3 DNA reads as TGTGCCAGCAGTTACCGCTCAACAGGGTTCTATGGCTACACCTTC. This sequence encodes CASSYRSTGFYGYTF.

This sequence joins TRBV5-8 and TRBJ1-5; 8 positions agree with TRBD1. The CDR3 sequence is 15 residues long. From germline, CDR1 is SGHTS and CDR2 YDEGEE. With V trimmed by 0 bases and J by 5 bases, 4 bases remained unmatched. The CDR3 sequence is CASSLGTGTYQPQHF. CDR3 DNA sequence: TGTGCCAGCAGCTTGGGGACAGGGACTTATCAGCCCCAGCATTTT.

The rearrangement joins TRBV7-5 to TRBJ2-7; TRBD1, the D gene given by the table, was not confirmed from the DNA. TRBV7-5 is a known pseudogene. The CDR3 length is 15 residues. CDR3 coding DNA: TGTGTCAGAAGCTTAAGCTACAGGCCGAACTACGAGCAGTACTTC. This encodes CVRSLSYRPNYEQYF.

The rearrangement links TRBV18 to TRBJ2-2; D might be TRBD2 (6 bases). There are 15 residues in the CDR3. Germline CDR1 KGHSH, CDR2 LQKENI. Trimming took 1 base from V and 0 from J, leaving 6 bases between them. The CDR3, as DNA: TGTGCCAGCTCACCACGGGGGGCGAACACCGGGGAGCTGTTTTTT. Its protein product is CASSPRGANTGELFF.

This chain uses TRBV6-1 with TRBJ2-3; 8 bases align to TRBD2. The CDR3 covers 15 residues. The V and J ends lost 2 bases and 6 bases, in that order; junction bases with no gene match: 7. CDR1 is MNHNS and CDR2 is SASEGT in the germline V gene. CDR3 in DNA: TGTGCCAGCAGTGAACTGGTCGGGGGGGCCGATACGCAGTATTTT. It encodes CASSELVGGADTQYF.

The chain employs TRBV19 and TRBJ1-2; 8 bases are a match to TRBD1. Germline V gene sequence: CDR1 LNHDA, CDR2 SQIVND (reference sequence). The CDR3 consists of 18 residues. V gave up 5 bases and J gave up 0 bases; unmatched junction bases: 14. As DNA, the CDR3 is TGTGCCAGTAGTGAAGACAGGGGCTACCCTCAAGCTAACTATGGCTACACCTTC. The encoded protein is CASSEDRGYPQANYGYTF.

The rearrangement joins TRBV19 to TRBJ2-7; 8 nucleotides agree with TRBD2. The CDR3 contains 15 residues. J was trimmed by 7 bases and V by 3 bases; bases with no gene match: 11. Germline CDR1 and CDR2: LNHDA and SQIVND (reference sequence). CDR3 in DNA: TGTGCCAGTAGTATTGTCGGGGGGGCTCATTCTGAGCAGTACTTC. Its translation: CASSIVGGAHSEQYF.

The chain's CDR3 is CASSQTGQAPTGELFF. The CDR3 nucleotides are TGTGCCAGCAGCCAAACGGGACAGGCGCCGACCGGGGAGCTGTTTTTT. The chain has TRBV7-2 and TRBJ2-2; 8 bases align to TRBD1. CDR3 size: 16 residues. Germline V gene sequence: CDR1 SGHTA, CDR2 FQGNSA. After removal of 5 bases from V and 5 bases from J, the junction contained 10 bases not matched to a gene.

The chain couples TRBV4-1 to TRBJ2-7, with 10 bases that match TRBD1. This CDR3 contains 15 residues. The germline V gene has CDR1 MGHRA and CDR2 YSYEKL. Trimming took 2 bases from V and 2 from J; bases not matched to a gene: 3. This chain's CDR3 is CASSQTGTGAYEQYF. In DNA, the CDR3 is TGCGCCAGCAGCCAAACCGGGACAGGGGCCTACGAGCAGTACTTC.

The chain couples TRBV19 to TRBJ2-1; D is uncertain. Germline lookup yields CDR1 LNHDA and CDR2 SQIVND (reference sequence). The CDR3 loop spans 16 amino acids. V lost 6 bases to trimming and J lost 0 bases, with 15 bases between them. The CDR3 loop reads CASSPHAASSYNEQFF. In DNA, the CDR3 is TGTGCCAGTAGCCCCCATGCCGCGAGCTCCTACAATGAGCAGTTCTTC.

V gene TRBV27 combines with J gene TRBJ1-2; D call uncertain. V dropped 8 bases and J dropped 8 bases, with 15 bases sitting between them. Per germline, CDR1 MNHEY and CDR2 SMNVEV (reference sequence). The CDR3 consists of 12 residues. The CDR3 loop is CASGTEAQGYTF. Here the CDR3 DNA reads TGTGCCAGCGGTACGGAGGCTCAAGGCTACACCTTC.

The J gene is TRBJ1-2, the V gene TRBV4-1, with TRBD1 matching over 9 bases. The V and J ends lost 2 bases and 10 bases, in that order; junction bases with no gene match: 8. CDR3 length: 14 amino acids. The germline V gene encodes CDR1 MGHRA and CDR2 YSYEKL. CDR3 amino acids: CASSQKDRGFDYTF. CDR3 in DNA: TGCGCCAGCAGCCAAAAGGACAGGGGTTTTGACTACACCTTC.

J is TRBJ1-2 and V is TRBV7-9, with 9 bases lining up with TRBD1. The CDR3 is 17 amino acids. The V and J ends lost 5 bases and 4 bases, in that order; junction bases with no gene match: 14. Germline V gene sequence: CDR1 SEHNR, CDR2 FQNEAQ (reference sequence). In DNA form, the CDR3 reads TGTGCCAGCAGCGGCCGGGACAGGGCCCGGTTCGGCTATGGCTACACCTTC. It is translated as CASSGRDRARFGYGYTF.

This sequence joins TRBV20-1 and TRBJ2-7, with a possible D match to TRBD1 (5 bases). The CDR3 is 11 amino acids. Germline CDR1 reads DFQATT; CDR2 reads SNEGSKA (reference sequence). CDR3 DNA: TGCACGCCAGGGAAATCCTACGAGCAGTACTTC. This sequence encodes CTPGKSYEQYF.

This chain uses TRBV28 with TRBJ1-2; D ambiguous. The V gene lost 2 bases and the J gene lost 3 bases, with 7 bases spanning the gap. CDR3 length: 13 residues. CDR1 and CDR2 (germline): MDHEN, SYDVKM. This CDR3 reads CASSLGLDYGYTF. The CDR3 DNA reads as TGTGCCAGCAGTTTAGGGCTGGACTATGGCTACACCTTC.

CDR3 sequence (DNA): TGTGCCAGCAGAACCCTAAAGGACACAGCCCACGAGCAGTACTTC. Residues: CASRTLKDTAHEQYF. The chain couples TRBV11-2 to TRBJ2-7; possibly TRBD1 for D (5 bases). Germline values: CDR1 SGHAT, CDR2 FQNNGV. CDR3 length: 15 residues. The V end was cut by 6 bases, the J end by 5 bases, with 20 bases between.

This sequence joins TRBV28 and TRBJ2-3; D possibly corresponds to TRBD2 (5 bases). The CDR3 contains 14 residues. V was clipped by 5 bases and J by 5 bases, with 14 bases between them. CDR1 MDHEN and CDR2 SYDVKM come from the germline V gene. CDR3 DNA sequence: TGTGCCAGCAGTCCCGGGGTAGCATTAGATACGCAGTATTTT. Translating it yields CASSPGVALDTQYF.

This clone was picked up a small number of times. This sequence joins TRBV2 and TRBJ2-6; D not resolved. The CDR3 is 13 residues long. Trimming stripped 4 bases from V and 2 bases from J, with 3 bases between. The germline CDR1 and CDR2 sequences are SNHLY and FYNNEI. The CDR3 DNA sequence: TGTGCCAGCAGTGGGCCTGGGGCCAACGTCCTGACTTTC. Protein sequence: CASSGPGANVLTF. Full variable domain (rest looked up from reference TRBV2 and TRBJ2-6): EPEVTQTPSHQVTQMGQEVILRCVPISNHLYFYWYRQILGQKVEFLVSFYNNEISEKSEIFDDQFSVERPDGSNFTLKIRSTKLEDSAMYFCASSGPGANVLTFGAGSRLTVL.

The rearrangement uses TRBV6-5 and TRBJ2-1, with 7 bases lining up with TRBD1. The CDR3 covers 15 residues. J was trimmed by 4 bases and V by 4 bases; bases with no gene match: 7. The V gene's germline CDR1 is MNHEY and CDR2 SVGAGI. This CDR3 reads CASSFDRETYNEQFF. The CDR3 coding sequence is TGTGCCAGCAGTTTCGACAGGGAGACATACAATGAGCAGTTCTTC.

This chain joins TRBV5-4 and TRBJ2-7; D possibly corresponds to TRBD1 (6 bases). CDR3 size: 16 residues. In germline, CDR1 is SGHNT, CDR2 YYREEE (reference sequence). Between the trimmed V and J ends, which lost 2 bases and 5 bases, there was a span of 20 bases. The CDR3 region has the DNA TGTGCCAGCAGCTTTAACTTGGCCGGGACACGCAACGAGCAGTACTTC. It yields the protein CASSFNLAGTRNEQYF. Complete variable domain (other parts from reference TRBV5-4 and TRBJ2-7): ETGVTQSPTHLIKTRGQQVTLRCSSQSGHNTVSWYQQALGQGPQFIFQYYREEENGRGNFPPRFSGLQFPNYSSELNVNALELDDSALYLCASSFNLAGTRNEQYFGPGTRLTVT.

The V and J genes are TRBV7-9 and TRBJ1-1, with unresolved D. Germline-derived CDR1 and CDR2 are SEHNR and FQNEAQ (reference sequence). Trimming took 7 bases from V and 13 from J, leaving 7 bases between them. The CDR3 has 8 amino acids. The CDR3 DNA follows: TGTGCCAGCAATTCGGTTTTCTTT. Its protein is CASNSVFF.

This clone was found a few times. The gene calls are TRBV11-2 and TRBJ2-2; tentatively, D is TRBD1 (5 bases). CDR1 SGHAT and CDR2 FQNNGV come from the germline V gene. This CDR3 has 14 residues. The germline V and J ends were trimmed by 1 base and 4 bases, with 7 bases remaining between them. The CDR3 loop reads CASSLGGITGELFF. As DNA, the CDR3 is TGTGCCAGCAGCTTAGGGGGCATCACCGGGGAGCTGTTTTTT.

V usage is TRBV28 and J usage is TRBJ2-7; perhaps TRBD2 as D (7 bases). Germline V CDR1 and CDR2: MDHEN, SYDVKM. V dropped 5 bases and J dropped 2 bases, with 22 bases sitting between them. This CDR3 comprises 17 residues. The CDR3 DNA reads TGTGCCAGCAGTCCACCACTAGGGGCGGGGGCTACCTACGAGCAGTACTTC. This encodes CASSPPLGAGATYEQYF.

The genes are TRBV10-1 and TRBJ1-2; unclear D gene. Germline-derived CDR1 and CDR2 are WNHNN and SYGVQD (reference sequence). V was clipped by 3 bases and J by 7 bases, with 9 bases between them. This CDR3 spans 12 amino acids. The CDR3 reads CASSDRPGGYTF. In nucleotides, the CDR3 is TGCGCCAGCAGTGATCGCCCGGGTGGCTACACCTTC.

The genes are TRBV7-8 and TRBJ2-4; D is unclear. Per germline, CDR1 SGHVS and CDR2 FQNEAQ. Trimming removed 0 bases from V and 0 bases from J, with 12 bases in between. This CDR3 comprises 17 residues. As DNA, the CDR3 is TGTGCCAGCAGCTTAGCCCGCCGGGTCTCAGCCAAAAACATTCAGTACTTC. This gives the protein CASSLARRVSAKNIQYF.

The chain employs TRBV9 and TRBJ1-6; 10 bases are a match to TRBD1. CDR3 size: 15 residues. Trimming at V came to 3 bases and at J to 6 bases, leaving 3 bases not matched to a gene. The V gene's germline CDR1 is SGDLS and CDR2 YYNGEE. CDR3 coding DNA: TGTGCCAGCAGCGGAGGGACAGGGGTTAATTCACCCCTCCACTTT. The encoded protein is CASSGGTGVNSPLHF.

A remark on this clone: An end of the junction does not agree with germline; a read error may underlie this. The chain joins TRBV7-9 to TRBJ2-5, with 13 bases that match TRBD2. CDR1 and CDR2 (germline): SEHNR, FQNEAQ (reference sequence). The CDR3 sequence is 19 residues long. The CDR3 here is CSSSPLVVGLAGRVETQYF. The CDR3 bases are TGTTCCAGCAGCCCCCTAGTGGTGGGACTAGCGGGACGGGTGGAGACCCAGTACTTC.

V gene TRBV7-6 combines with J gene TRBJ1-2; 7 bases match TRBD1. The CDR3 loop spans 15 amino acids. Germline values: CDR1 SGHVS, CDR2 FNYEAQ. Unmatched junction bases numbered 10, after V lost 5 bases and J lost 4 bases. CDR3 residues: CASSPYDRAGYGYTF. The CDR3 DNA is TGTGCCAGCAGCCCATACGACAGGGCCGGCTATGGCTACACCTTC.

The chain has TRBV4-1 and TRBJ2-1, with 7 bases aligning to TRBD2. Per germline, CDR1 MGHRA and CDR2 YSYEKL. The V segment lost 1 base and the J segment 5 bases; nucleotides outside the gene matches: 5. The CDR3 totals 15 residues. CDR3 residues: CASSQGGGMNNEQFF. CDR3 DNA: TGCGCCAGCAGCCAAGGGGGGGGAATGAACAATGAGCAGTTCTTC.